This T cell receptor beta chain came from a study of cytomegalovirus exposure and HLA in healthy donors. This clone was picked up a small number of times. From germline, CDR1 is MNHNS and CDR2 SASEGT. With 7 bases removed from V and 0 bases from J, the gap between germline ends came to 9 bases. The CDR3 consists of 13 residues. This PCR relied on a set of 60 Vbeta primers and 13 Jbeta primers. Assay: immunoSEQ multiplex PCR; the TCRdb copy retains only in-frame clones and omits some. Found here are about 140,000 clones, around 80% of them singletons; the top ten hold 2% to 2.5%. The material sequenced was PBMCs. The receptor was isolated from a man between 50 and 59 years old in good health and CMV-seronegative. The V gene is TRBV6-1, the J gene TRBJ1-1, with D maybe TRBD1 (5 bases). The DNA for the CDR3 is TGTGCCAGCATCGGGGGACTGAACACTGAAGCTTTCTTT. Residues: CASIGGLNTEAFF.